This T cell receptor beta chain was sequenced for a study of blood T cells in healthy people across ages. This clonotype was picked up many times. A J-beta primer mix and a sample-barcoded 5' primer were used in a second PCR of roughly 6 to 11 cycles. Tags on each cDNA molecule came from a template-switch adaptor with 12 random nucleotides. TCRdb redid the calling of the 5' RACE reads with MiXCR, one entry per CDR3 protein. The repertoire holds roughly 1.6 million distinct CDR3 sequences, with almost 35% as singletons. This receptor was taken from a woman aged 25 to 39 in good health. The specimen sequenced was blood.

The CDR3 DNA sequence: TGTGCCAGCAGGACAGGGCCAAGAGCGGAGACCCAGTACTTC. This translates into CASRTGPRAETQYF. The chain employs TRBV5-5 and TRBJ2-5; 7 nucleotides align to TRBD1. J was trimmed by 5 bases and V by 5 bases; bases with no gene match: 9. The CDR3 consists of 14 residues. Germline-derived CDR1 and CDR2 are SGHKS and YYEKEE (reference sequence).